This is a list of T cell receptor beta chains from one sample in a study of PD-L1 blockade in urothelial cancer. The assay was immunoSEQ multiplex PCR, and TCRdb's table has in-frame clones only and misses some. The table includes 50,000 to 60,000 clones, over 70% detected once. The material sequenced was PBMCs, taken around atezolizumab (anti-PD-L1) treatment. These receptors came from a man aged 35-49 years with urothelial cancer. The CDR3 runs from the conserved cysteine through the conserved F or W. The D gene is left open where the match is weak. Clone size is given for some rows only: seen once, a few or many times, or a class if the clone is expanded.

abundance: NA
d_gene: NA
j_gene: TRBJ2-4
v_gene: TRBV5-1
CDR3nt: TGCGCCAGCAGCTTGGGGTTCGGGAACATTCAGTACTTC
CDR3aa: CASSLGFGNIQYF

abundance: NA
d_gene: TRBD1
j_gene: TRBJ1-1
v_gene: TRBV30
CDR3nt: TGTGCCTGGAACCCGACAGGGATGAACACTGAAGCTTTCTTT
CDR3aa: CAWNPTGMNTEAFF

abundance: once
d_gene: TRBD2
j_gene: TRBJ2-1
v_gene: TRBV7-3
CDR3nt: TGTGCCAGCAGCCCTCGAGCGGGAAACAATGAGCAGTTCTTC
CDR3aa: CASSPRAGNNEQFF

abundance: NA
d_gene: TRBD1
j_gene: TRBJ2-4
v_gene: TRBV11-2
CDR3nt: TGTGCCAGCAGCTCTGACAGGGGTTCCAAAAACATTCAGTACTTC
CDR3aa: CASSSDRGSKNIQYF

abundance: NA
d_gene: NA
j_gene: TRBJ1-5
v_gene: TRBV4-2
CDR3nt: TGTGCCAGCAGCCAATCCCATCAGGGTGGGAGCAATCAGCCCCAGCATTTT
CDR3aa: CASSQSHQGGSNQPQHF

abundance: NA
d_gene: NA
j_gene: TRBJ1-1
v_gene: TRBV5-5
CDR3nt: TGTGCCAGCAGCTTGGGAAGCCACCTGAACACTGAAGCTTTCTTT
CDR3aa: CASSLGSHLNTEAFF

abundance: NA
d_gene: NA
j_gene: TRBJ2-1
v_gene: TRBV6-5
CDR3nt: TGTGCCAGCAGTTATACGGGTTCCCGGAATGAGCAGTTCTTC
CDR3aa: CASSYTGSRNEQFF

abundance: NA
d_gene: NA
j_gene: TRBJ1-4
v_gene: TRBV28
CDR3nt: TGTGCCAGCAGTTTTGGCGGGTCAACTAATGAAAAACTGTTTTTT
CDR3aa: CASSFGGSTNEKLFF

abundance: NA
d_gene: NA
j_gene: TRBJ2-7
v_gene: TRBV10-3
CDR3nt: TGTGCCATCGGCAGGCAGGGGGGCGAGCAGTACTTC
CDR3aa: CAIGRQGGEQYF

abundance: NA
d_gene: NA
j_gene: TRBJ1-1
v_gene: TRBV7-2
CDR3nt: TGTGCCAGCAACCAAAGGGGTGATCGATTCACTGAAGCTTTCTTT
CDR3aa: CASNQRGDRFTEAFF

abundance: NA
d_gene: NA
j_gene: TRBJ1-1
v_gene: TRBV5-1
CDR3nt: TGCGCCAGCAGCTACCGGGGTCGGGAGGACAACACTGAAGCTTTCTTT
CDR3aa: CASSYRGREDNTEAFF

abundance: NA
d_gene: TRBD1
j_gene: TRBJ1-1
v_gene: TRBV28
CDR3nt: TGTGCCAGCAGTCGTTACGGGACTTTAAAAGGGGGCCGGACTGAAGCTTTCTTT
CDR3aa: CASSRYGTLKGGRTEAFF

abundance: NA
d_gene: TRBD1
j_gene: TRBJ2-7
v_gene: TRBV5-1
CDR3nt: TGCGCCAGCAGCGAGGGGGACAGTTCCTACGAGCAGTACTTC
CDR3aa: CASSEGDSSYEQYF

abundance: NA
d_gene: TRBD1
j_gene: TRBJ1-3
v_gene: TRBV25-1
CDR3nt: TGTGCCAGCAGTGGACAGGGGATGTCTGGAAACACCATATATTTT
CDR3aa: CASSGQGMSGNTIYF

abundance: once
d_gene: TRBD1
j_gene: TRBJ2-7
v_gene: TRBV6-5
CDR3nt: TGTGCCAGCACCTTGACAGGGGCAAGCTCCTACGAGCAGTACTTC
CDR3aa: CASTLTGASSYEQYF

abundance: NA
d_gene: TRBD2
j_gene: TRBJ2-5
v_gene: TRBV19
CDR3nt: TGTGCCAGTAGCCCGACTAGCGTACAAGAGACCCAGTACTTC
CDR3aa: CASSPTSVQETQYF

abundance: NA
d_gene: NA
j_gene: TRBJ1-3
v_gene: TRBV5-8
CDR3nt: TGTGCCAGCAGCTCGGGAACAGTTACTTGGGGCTCTGGAAACACCATATATTTT
CDR3aa: CASSSGTVTWGSGNTIYF

abundance: once
d_gene: NA
j_gene: TRBJ2-7
v_gene: TRBV5-4
CDR3nt: TGTGCCAGCAGCCTCCCCGGACTGCAGTCCGAGCAGTACTTC
CDR3aa: CASSLPGLQSEQYF

abundance: NA
d_gene: NA
j_gene: TRBJ2-7
v_gene: TRBV5-6
CDR3nt: TGTGCCAGCAGCTTGGAGGAGTATGACGAGCAGTACTTC
CDR3aa: CASSLEEYDEQYF

abundance: NA
d_gene: NA
j_gene: TRBJ2-1
v_gene: TRBV5-1
CDR3nt: TGCGCCAGCAGCTTGGCCGGGAGCTCCTACAATGAGCAGTTCTTC
CDR3aa: CASSLAGSSYNEQFF

abundance: NA
d_gene: NA
j_gene: TRBJ2-7
v_gene: TRBV19
CDR3nt: TGTGCCAGTAGTAGGGGGGTCTCCTACGAGCAGTACTTC
CDR3aa: CASSRGVSYEQYF

abundance: NA
d_gene: NA
j_gene: TRBJ2-2
v_gene: TRBV30
CDR3nt: TGTGCCTGGAGTGGTTCTAGCGCCGGGGAGCTGTTTTTT
CDR3aa: CAWSGSSAGELFF

abundance: NA
d_gene: NA
j_gene: TRBJ2-7
v_gene: TRBV6-5
CDR3nt: TGTGCCAGCAGGCAGGGTTCCTACGAGCAGTACTTC
CDR3aa: CASRQGSYEQYF

abundance: once
d_gene: NA
j_gene: TRBJ1-2
v_gene: TRBV5-1
CDR3nt: TGCGCCAGCAGCTTGGCTCAGGGAAGCAACTATGGCTACACCTTC
CDR3aa: CASSLAQGSNYGYTF

abundance: NA
d_gene: NA
j_gene: TRBJ2-7
v_gene: TRBV27
CDR3nt: TGTGCCGGGTGTATCAACAGGAACCACGAGCAGTACTTC
CDR3aa: CAGCINRNHEQYF

abundance: NA
d_gene: NA
j_gene: TRBJ1-2
v_gene: TRBV28
CDR3nt: TGTGCCAGCAGTTTATACAGAAATTATGGCTACACCTTC
CDR3aa: CASSLYRNYGYTF

abundance: NA
d_gene: TRBD1
j_gene: TRBJ1-1
v_gene: TRBV28
CDR3nt: TGTGCCAGCAGGACCCTAGGACAGGTAGGGACCACTGAAGCTTTCTTT
CDR3aa: CASRTLGQVGTTEAFF

abundance: NA
d_gene: NA
j_gene: TRBJ1-1
v_gene: TRBV7-2
CDR3nt: TGTGCCAGCAGCTTAGGGCAGATCACTGAAGCTTTCTTT
CDR3aa: CASSLGQITEAFF

abundance: few
d_gene: NA
j_gene: TRBJ2-7
v_gene: TRBV30
CDR3nt: TGTGCCTGGAGAGGTAGCGGAATTCTCTACGAGCAGTACTTC
CDR3aa: CAWRGSGILYEQYF

abundance: NA
d_gene: NA
j_gene: TRBJ2-1
v_gene: TRBV5-1
CDR3nt: TGCGCCAGCAGCTCAACCTTGGAGGGTGAGCAGTTCTTC
CDR3aa: CASSSTLEGEQFF

abundance: NA
d_gene: NA
j_gene: TRBJ2-7
v_gene: TRBV10-2
CDR3nt: TGCGCCAGCAGGCAACAAGGGGGGGGGAGCGAGCAGTACTTC
CDR3aa: CASRQQGGGSEQYF

abundance: NA
d_gene: TRBD2
j_gene: TRBJ2-3
v_gene: TRBV30
CDR3nt: TGTGCCTGGAGGTGGGGGAGGGGCGTAGATACGCAGTATTTT
CDR3aa: CAWRWGRGVDTQYF

abundance: NA
d_gene: TRBD1
j_gene: TRBJ1-2
v_gene: TRBV6-1
CDR3nt: TGTGCCAGCAGCCTCACAGGGGGGTATGGCTACACCTTC
CDR3aa: CASSLTGGYGYTF

abundance: NA
d_gene: TRBD1
j_gene: TRBJ2-2
v_gene: TRBV11-3
CDR3nt: TGTGCCAGCAGCTCCGGACAGGGAGGCACCGGGGAGCTGTTTTTT
CDR3aa: CASSSGQGGTGELFF

abundance: NA
d_gene: NA
j_gene: TRBJ2-6
v_gene: TRBV7-6
CDR3nt: TGTGCCAGCACCCATTGGGGAGGACAGGCCAACTCTGGGGCCAACGTCCTGACTTTC
CDR3aa: CASTHWGGQANSGANVLTF

abundance: NA
d_gene: NA
j_gene: TRBJ2-7
v_gene: TRBV20-1
CDR3nt: TGCAGTGCTAGGAGTAACGAGCAGTACTTC
CDR3aa: CSARSNEQYF

abundance: NA
d_gene: NA
j_gene: TRBJ2-7
v_gene: TRBV7-8
CDR3nt: TGTGCCAGCAGCTTTTCCCGATCGGGCGAGCAGTACTTC
CDR3aa: CASSFSRSGEQYF

abundance: NA
d_gene: TRBD2
j_gene: TRBJ2-1
v_gene: TRBV7-2
CDR3nt: TGTGCCAGCAGCGTACTGGGGACTAGCGGAATCTACAATGAGCAGTTCTTC
CDR3aa: CASSVLGTSGIYNEQFF

abundance: NA
d_gene: NA
j_gene: TRBJ1-1
v_gene: TRBV7-9
CDR3nt: TGTGCCAGCAGCCCCGAAAGTCGCGCGAACACTGAAGCTTTCTTT
CDR3aa: CASSPESRANTEAFF

abundance: few
d_gene: NA
j_gene: TRBJ1-5
v_gene: TRBV6-6
CDR3nt: TGTGCCAGCAGTCAGGGTTTTCAGCCCCAGCATTTT
CDR3aa: CASSQGFQPQHF

abundance: NA
d_gene: NA
j_gene: TRBJ2-1
v_gene: TRBV7-9
CDR3nt: TGTGCCAGCAGCGCCGGGTCAAGGCAGTTCTTC
CDR3aa: CASSAGSRQFF

abundance: NA
d_gene: TRBD2
j_gene: TRBJ2-5
v_gene: TRBV5-1
CDR3nt: TGCGCCAGCAGTCGCGGGGGTGAGGAGACCCAGTACTTC
CDR3aa: CASSRGGEETQYF

abundance: NA
d_gene: TRBD1
j_gene: TRBJ2-1
v_gene: TRBV27
CDR3nt: TGTGCCAGCAGAGGGACAGGAGGCGTGAATGAGCAGTTCTTC
CDR3aa: CASRGTGGVNEQFF

abundance: NA
d_gene: NA
j_gene: TRBJ2-5
v_gene: TRBV5-1
CDR3nt: TGCGCCAGCAGAACATCCGGGACTCGCCAAGAGACCCAGTACTTC
CDR3aa: CASRTSGTRQETQYF

abundance: NA
d_gene: NA
j_gene: TRBJ1-2
v_gene: TRBV28
CDR3nt: TGTGCCAGCAGCCCACCATATTCAGGGATCTATGGCTACACCTTC
CDR3aa: CASSPPYSGIYGYTF

abundance: NA
d_gene: NA
j_gene: TRBJ2-1
v_gene: TRBV5-1
CDR3nt: TGCGCCAGCATGGACGGGACACTCCTGAGCTCCTACAATGAGCAGTTCTTC
CDR3aa: CASMDGTLLSSYNEQFF

abundance: NA
d_gene: NA
j_gene: TRBJ1-2
v_gene: TRBV29-1
CDR3nt: TGCAGCGGGGGGGACGAGGGCTACACCTTC
CDR3aa: CSGGDEGYTF

abundance: NA
d_gene: NA
j_gene: TRBJ2-7
v_gene: TRBV7-2
CDR3nt: TGTGCCAGCAGCTTATTGGGGGCGACCTACGAGCAGTACTTC
CDR3aa: CASSLLGATYEQYF

abundance: NA
d_gene: TRBD1
j_gene: TRBJ1-1
v_gene: TRBV7-9
CDR3nt: TGTGCCAGCAGCTTAGCGGGACACCAGGGGGCCTTT
CDR3aa: CASSLAGHQGAF

abundance: NA
d_gene: TRBD2
j_gene: TRBJ2-6
v_gene: TRBV11-3
CDR3nt: TGTGCCAGCAGCTTAGATTCTAGCGGCTCTGGGGCCAACGTCCTGACTTTC
CDR3aa: CASSLDSSGSGANVLTF

abundance: NA
d_gene: NA
j_gene: TRBJ1-1
v_gene: TRBV27
CDR3nt: TGTGCCAGCAGTTTTGGGGCGAAGACTGAAGCTTTCTTT
CDR3aa: CASSFGAKTEAFF

abundance: NA
d_gene: NA
j_gene: TRBJ1-3
v_gene: TRBV4-1
CDR3nt: TGCGCCAGCAGCCAAGGGCGCCAAGTTGGGGCTTGGGGAAACACCATATATTTT
CDR3aa: CASSQGRQVGAWGNTIYF

abundance: few
d_gene: NA
j_gene: TRBJ1-5
v_gene: TRBV19
CDR3nt: TGTGCCAGTAGTACCAGTGGGGGGTGGAGCAATCAGCCCCAGCATTTT
CDR3aa: CASSTSGGWSNQPQHF

abundance: NA
d_gene: TRBD2
j_gene: TRBJ2-1
v_gene: TRBV6-5
CDR3nt: TGTGCCAGCAGTTACCTAAGGGTTAGCGGGGGGGAGCAGTTCTTC
CDR3aa: CASSYLRVSGGEQFF

abundance: NA
d_gene: TRBD2
j_gene: TRBJ2-1
v_gene: TRBV30
CDR3nt: TGTGCCTGGACGTCTAGCGGGAGTGCCCGGTATTTCTTC
CDR3aa: CAWTSSGSARYFF